The rows below give T cell receptor beta chains drawn from one sample of a study of cytomegalovirus exposure and HLA in healthy donors. The data were produced by immunoSEQ multiplex PCR, yet TCRdb's version contains in-frame clones alone and is incomplete. The sample yields 85,000 to 120,000 clones, roughly 82% seen once. Sequencing input: PBMCs. The receptors were gathered from a man aged 50 to 59 in good health and CMV-seronegative. Each CDR3 is given with its conserved first and last residue. The D gene is left open where the match is weak. Rows may omit the clone size; those that give it use once, few, many or a size class.

clone size,V gene,D gene,J gene,CDR3 protein,CDR3 DNA
-,TRBV18,-,TRBJ1-2,CASSPNLEVYGYTF,TGTGCCAGCTCACCAAACCTAGAGGTCTATGGCTACACCTTC
once,TRBV5-4,TRBD1,TRBJ1-2,CASSWGPGQGGGYTF,TGTGCCAGCAGCTGGGGACCCGGACAGGGGGGTGGCTACACCTTC
-,TRBV19,-,TRBJ1-6,CASRPGGDNNSPLHF,TGTGCCAGTAGACCAGGAGGGGATAATAATTCACCCCTCCACTTT
-,TRBV11-2,-,TRBJ2-3,CASSTFRGPSTDTQYF,TGTGCCAGCAGCACCTTTAGAGGTCCTAGCACAGATACGCAGTATTTT
-,TRBV18,TRBD1,TRBJ1-2,CASSQLGTGTF,TGTGCCAGCTCTCAACTAGGGACAGGGACCTTC
-,TRBV6-6,TRBD1,TRBJ1-2,CASSFSRTGTADGYTF,TGTGCCAGCAGTTTCTCCCGGACAGGAACTGCCGATGGCTACACCTTC
-,TRBV4-2,-,TRBJ2-3,CASSQGGYTDTQYF,TGTGCCAGCAGCCAAGGCGGGTACACAGATACGCAGTATTTT
few,TRBV19,-,TRBJ1-5,CASSIRTAQHF,TGTGCCAGTAGTATAAGGACAGCCCAGCATTTT
-,TRBV6-5,-,TRBJ1-3,CASSYRGEAGNTIYF,TGTGCCAGCAGTTACCGGGGGGAAGCTGGAAACACCATATATTTT
once,TRBV29-1,-,TRBJ2-7,CSVFRRDSYEQYF,TGCAGCGTTTTTCGGCGGGACAGCTACGAGCAGTACTTC
-,TRBV7-2,TRBD2,TRBJ2-2,CASSHRTSENTGELFF,TGTGCCAGCAGCCACAGGACTAGCGAGAACACCGGGGAGCTGTTTTTT
-,TRBV4-3,TRBD2,TRBJ2-1,CASSQEYSGDEQFF,TGCGCCAGCAGCCAAGAATATAGCGGGGATGAGCAGTTCTTC
-,TRBV25-1,TRBD2,TRBJ2-3,CASSDTSGGYKGTDTQYF,TGTGCCAGCAGTGACACTAGCGGGGGATATAAGGGCACAGATACGCAGTATTTT
-,TRBV7-6,-,TRBJ1-5,CASSLRGNQPQHF,TGTGCCAGCAGCTTAAGGGGTAATCAGCCCCAGCATTTT
-,TRBV5-1,TRBD1,TRBJ2-2,CASSPQGQGRTGELFF,TGCGCCAGCAGCCCTCAAGGACAGGGTCGCACCGGGGAGCTGTTTTTT
-,TRBV30,TRBD1,TRBJ1-1,CAWTAGQGTEAFF,TGTGCCTGGACTGCAGGACAGGGGACTGAAGCTTTCTTT
-,TRBV6-6,TRBD1,TRBJ2-1,CASSYQDRDDEQFF,TGTGCCAGCAGTTACCAGGACAGGGATGATGAGCAGTTCTTC
few,TRBV4-2,-,TRBJ1-1,CASSQDWGRSGAEAFF,TGTGCCAGCAGCCAAGATTGGGGCAGGTCTGGCGCTGAAGCTTTCTTT
-,TRBV7-9,TRBD1,TRBJ1-5,CASSPGQGWDNSNQPQHF,TGTGCCAGCAGCCCTGGACAGGGGTGGGATAATAGCAATCAGCCCCAGCATTTT
-,TRBV6-1,TRBD1,TRBJ2-1,CASSHTGDNEQFF,TGTGCCAGCAGCCATACAGGGGACAATGAGCAGTTCTTC
-,TRBV6-5,TRBD1,TRBJ2-5,CASSPRTGGKTQYF,TGTGCCAGCAGTCCCCGGACAGGGGGTAAGACCCAGTACTTC
-,TRBV11-2,-,TRBJ2-2,CASSFLPDTGELFF,TGTGCCAGCAGCTTCTTACCGGACACCGGGGAGCTGTTTTTT
-,TRBV9,-,TRBJ2-2,CASSVTGGPGTGELFF,TGTGCCAGCAGCGTAACCGGGGGGCCCGGGACCGGGGAGCTGTTTTTT
few,TRBV15,TRBD1,TRBJ2-1,CATSRAPGTGTYNEQFF,TGTGCCACCAGCAGAGCGCCCGGGACAGGGACATACAATGAGCAGTTCTTC
-,TRBV18,-,TRBJ1-2,CASSPEGRDGYTF,TGTGCCAGCTCACCGGAGGGTCGGGATGGCTACACCTTC